Listed here are 12 T cell receptor beta chains from one sample, sequenced in a study of early stage breast cancer tumors. This table comes from immunoSEQ multiplex PCR, and its TCRdb copy is limited to in-frame clones, with some not included. The repertoire holds some 58,000 clones, over 65% seen once, with roughly 3.4% in the top ten. The sample consisted of blood. All receptors come from a person aged 30-39 years with breast cancer.

The gene calls are TRBV19 and TRBJ1-5, with D unclear. There are 12 residues in the CDR3. V lost 5 bases, J lost 6 bases, and 8 bases lay in between. Per the germline V gene, CDR1 is LNHDA and CDR2 is SQIVND (reference sequence). Written as DNA, the CDR3 is TGTGCCAGTAGTTCTTTGGGTCAGCCCCAGCATTTT. Translated: CASSSLGQPQHF.

This clone has only a few counts. The chain is built from TRBV7-2 and TRBJ2-1, with TRBD2 as a possible D gene (5 bases). Germline V lookup: CDR1 SGHTA, CDR2 FQGNSA. V lost 6 bases, J lost 4 bases, and 13 bases lay in between. This CDR3 is built from 14 residues. CDR3 residues: CASSRSGRYNEQFF. The CDR3 DNA sequence: TGTGCCAGCAGTCGAAGTGGGAGATACAATGAGCAGTTCTTC.

V usage is TRBV30 and J usage is TRBJ2-7; D not resolved. The V gene's germline CDR1 is GTSNPN and CDR2 SVGIG (reference sequence). Trimming stripped 8 bases from V and 0 bases from J, with 8 bases between. The CDR3 has 11 amino acids. The CDR3 sequence: CALLSSYEQYF. The CDR3 bases are TGTGCCCTGCTAAGCTCCTACGAGCAGTACTTC.

The rearrangement joins TRBV5-4 to TRBJ2-2; D unresolved. Between the trimmed V and J ends, which lost 0 bases and 2 bases, there was a span of 11 bases. Germline-derived CDR1 and CDR2 are SGHNT and YYREEE (reference sequence). The CDR3 sequence is 16 residues long. The CDR3 sequence is CASSLGGPTNTGELFF. CDR3 bases: TGTGCCAGCAGCTTGGGGGGTCCTACAAACACCGGGGAGCTGTTTTTT.

This chain connects TRBV6-5 to TRBJ2-7; D perhaps matches TRBD1 (5 bases). The germline CDR1 and CDR2 sequences are MNHEY and SVGAGI. There are 16 residues in the CDR3. V was shortened by 0 bases and J by 4 bases, with 16 bases between the two germline ends. The CDR3 reads CASSYSTARGGYEQYF. CDR3 DNA sequence: TGTGCCAGCAGTTACTCCACGGCTAGGGGTGGATACGAGCAGTACTTC.

The chain has TRBV10-3 and TRBJ1-5; a weak D match, TRBD1 (5 bases). Deletions cut 0 bases from V and 6 bases from J, with 18 bases between. The CDR3 extends over 17 amino acids. Germline lookup yields CDR1 ENHRY and CDR2 SYGVKD. The CDR3 coding sequence is TGTGCCATCAGTGAGTCGTTGTTGGGGGTAGAAGGTCAGCCCCAGCATTTT. It is translated as CAISESLLGVEGQPQHF.

The V gene is TRBV27, the J gene TRBJ1-2; tentatively, D is TRBD1 (5 bases). From germline, CDR1 is MNHEY and CDR2 SMNVEV (reference sequence). Trimming stripped 8 bases from V and 8 bases from J, with 15 bases between. The CDR3 consists of 12 residues. This CDR3 is CASASFGGGYTF. In nucleotides, the CDR3 is TGTGCCAGCGCCTCCTTTGGGGGGGGCTACACCTTC.

The V call is TRBV7-3, the J call TRBJ1-2; D is unresolved. From germline, CDR1 is SGHTA and CDR2 FQGTGA. The CDR3 totals 13 residues. The V end was cut by 2 bases, the J end by 1 base, with 5 bases between. CDR3 DNA: TGTGCCAGCAGCTTAGACAATAACTATGGCTACACCTTC. Its translation: CASSLDNNYGYTF. Supplemented by reference TRBV7-3 and TRBJ1-2, the full variable domain reads GAGVSQTPSNKVTEKGKYVELRCDPISGHTALYWYRQSLGQGPEFLIYFQGTGAADDSGLPNDRFFAVRPEGSVSTLKIQRTERGDSAVYLCASSLDNNYGYTFGSGTRLTVV.

This chain uses TRBV10-3 with TRBJ1-1; 7 bases are shared with TRBD1. The CDR3 is 15 amino acids. Unmatched junction bases numbered 6, after V lost 3 bases and J lost 2 bases. CDR1 and CDR2 (germline): ENHRY, SYGVKD. CDR3 amino acids: CAISDSDRANTEAFF. Here the CDR3 DNA reads TGTGCCATCAGTGATTCAGACAGGGCCAACACTGAAGCTTTCTTT.

The chain joins TRBV7-2 to TRBJ1-1; 7 nucleotides agree with TRBD1. This CDR3 region has 13 residues. V dropped 5 bases and J dropped 5; count of bases not matched to a gene: 5. CDR1 is SGHTA and CDR2 is FQGNSA in the germline V gene. The CDR3 DNA reads as TGTGCCAGCAGCCCGACAGGGCCAACTGAAGCTTTCTTT. It codes for CASSPTGPTEAFF.

The rearrangement links TRBV6-1 to TRBJ1-6; no clear D gene. This CDR3 has 13 amino acids. V was shortened by 11 bases and J by 6 bases, with 14 bases between the two germline ends. Germline-derived CDR1 and CDR2 are MNHNS and SASEGT. This CDR3 is CAVSRESNSPLHF. In DNA form, the CDR3 reads TGTGCCGTCTCGAGGGAGTCTAATTCACCCCTCCACTTT.

This chain joins TRBV5-1 and TRBJ2-3, with 8 bases matching TRBD1. This CDR3 has 20 residues. V gave up 4 bases and J gave up 2 bases; unmatched junction bases: 21. Per germline, CDR1 SGHRS and CDR2 YFSETQ. The CDR3 DNA follows: TGCGCCAGCAGCCCTAATGGACAGGGCGAAACCCCCTCCCCCACAGATACGCAGTATTTT. This sequence encodes CASSPNGQGETPSPTDTQYF.